A single TCR beta chain is shown here with its context. Its cognate antigen is unknown. This specimen belongs to a study of T cells after posttransplantation cyclophosphamide. Study results and limitations: TRB clonality was highly associated with recipient CMV seropositivity and reactivation. Blood and skin or GI T cell repertoires showed limited TRB overlap. Donor-recipient repertoire similarity was low at 1-2 months, rising over year one.

Libraries were prepared by immunoSEQ multiplex PCR; TCRdb keeps only in-frame clonotypes and omits some of them. The sample includes over 9,000 clones, 80% to 95% of them seen just once. Cyclophosphamide on days +3 and +4 followed busulfan-fludarabine conditioning and a marrow graft. The TCR sequence derives from a female patient aged 30 to 40 who received an allogeneic stem cell transplant from an unrelated donor, was CMV-positive, and had no GVHD. The T cells may partly be graft donor cells. Sequencing was performed on PBMCs, taken after allogeneic stem cell transplant with posttransplant cyclophosphamide.

The CDR3 here is CASSFGTPRGEQYF. The CDR3, as DNA: TGTGCCAGCAGCTTCGGGACACCTAGAGGGGAGCAGTACTTC. J is TRBJ2-7 and V is TRBV7-2; tentatively, D is TRBD1 (6 bases). This CDR3 is 14 amino acids long. Germline V lookup: CDR1 SGHTA, CDR2 FQGNSA. The ends were cut back, 3 bases at V and 7 bases at J, with 16 bases in the middle.